The 2 T cell receptor beta chains below were found in one sample sequenced in a study of blood T cell repertoires in COVID-19. The protocol was immunoSEQ multiplex PCR, while the TCRdb copy is restricted to in-frame clones and leaves out a portion. The sample records over 75,000 clones, about 91% being singletons. Sequencing used peripheral blood. The receptors were gathered from a man between 45 and 60 years old with COVID-19, enrolled during active disease.

The chain is built from TRBV12-3 or TRBV12-4 and TRBJ1-1; 7 bases agree with TRBD1. The CDR3 runs 13 residues. As DNA, the CDR3 is TGTGCAGTCTTGGGACAGTTGAACACTGAAGCTTTCTTT. Its translation is CAVLGQLNTEAFF.

The chain has TRBV9 and TRBJ2-7; possibly TRBD2 for D (6 bases). V was trimmed by 4 bases and J by 3 bases, leaving 11 bases between them. Per the germline V gene, CDR1 is SGDLS and CDR2 is YYNGEE. CDR3 length: 13 residues. The chain's CDR3 is CASSPGLNYEQYF. CDR3 DNA sequence: TGTGCCAGCAGCCCGGGACTGAACTACGAGCAGTACTTC.